The source of this TCR beta chain is a study of molecular identifiers for immune sequencing clone quantification. About the study: Sequencing covered four of five parts into which replicate RNA from about 20,000 or 100,000 naive CD8 cells was split.

Note on this clonotype: An end of the junction does not agree with germline; a read error may underlie this.

Sorting recovered naive CD8 T cells on a CD8+CD4-CCR7+CD45RA+ profile. Previously described methods and listed TCR primers were used for bulk TCR libraries. TCRdb reanalysed the PCR reads using MiXCR and keeps one entry per CDR3 protein. The data contain around 8,000 distinct CDR3 sequences, approximately 35% of them singletons. Specimen: naive CD8+ T cells from blood, with Jurkat cell RNA spiked in. Subset noted: FACS-sorted CD8+CD4-CCR7+CD45RA+ naive T cells. The receptor comes from a human donor in good health. Some libraries in this study had Jurkat cell RNA spiked in.

CDR3 nucleotides: TGCAGTGCTAGCGGGGCGGTCACAGAAACGCAGTATTTT. Its translation is CSASGAVTETQYF. This chain joins TRBV20-1 and TRBJ2-3; TRBD1 or TRBD2 may be the D gene (5 bases each). Germline V gene data show CDR1 as DFQATT and CDR2 as SNEGSKA (reference sequence). The CDR3 has 13 residues.